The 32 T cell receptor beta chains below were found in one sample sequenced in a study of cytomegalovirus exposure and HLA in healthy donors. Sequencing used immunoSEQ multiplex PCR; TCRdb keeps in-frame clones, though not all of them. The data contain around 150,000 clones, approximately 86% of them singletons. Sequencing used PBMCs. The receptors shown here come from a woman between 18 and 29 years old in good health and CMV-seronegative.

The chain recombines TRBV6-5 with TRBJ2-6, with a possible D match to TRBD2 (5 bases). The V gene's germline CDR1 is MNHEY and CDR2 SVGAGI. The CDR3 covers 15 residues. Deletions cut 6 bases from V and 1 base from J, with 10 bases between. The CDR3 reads CASREVPSGANVLTF. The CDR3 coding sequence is TGTGCCAGCAGGGAGGTACCTTCTGGGGCCAACGTCCTGACTTTC.

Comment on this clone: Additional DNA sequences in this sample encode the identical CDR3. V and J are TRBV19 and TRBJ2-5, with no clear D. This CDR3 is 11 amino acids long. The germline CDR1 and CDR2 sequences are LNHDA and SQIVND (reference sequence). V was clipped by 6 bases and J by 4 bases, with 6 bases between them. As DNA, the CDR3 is TGTGCCAGTAGCCCGGGAGAGACCCAGTACTTC. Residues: CASSPGETQYF.

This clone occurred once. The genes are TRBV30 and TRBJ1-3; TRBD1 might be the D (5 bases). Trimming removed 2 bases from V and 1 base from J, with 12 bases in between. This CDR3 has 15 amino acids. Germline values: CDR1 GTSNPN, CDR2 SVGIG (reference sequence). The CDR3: CAWSPATVSGNTIYF. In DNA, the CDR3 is TGTGCCTGGAGTCCGGCGACAGTTTCTGGAAACACCATATATTTT.

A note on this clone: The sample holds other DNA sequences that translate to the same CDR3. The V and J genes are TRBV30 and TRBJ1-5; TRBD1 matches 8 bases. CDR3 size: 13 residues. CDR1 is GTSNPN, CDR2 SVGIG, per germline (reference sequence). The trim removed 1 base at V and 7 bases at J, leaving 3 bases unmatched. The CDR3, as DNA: TGTGCCTGGAGTGACAGGGGGGGCCAGCCCCAGCATTTT. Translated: CAWSDRGGQPQHF. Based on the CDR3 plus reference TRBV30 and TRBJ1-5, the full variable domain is SQTIHQWPATLVQPVGSPLSLECTVEGTSNPNLYWYRQAAGRGLQLLFYSVGIGQISSEVPQNLSASRPQDRQFILSSKKLLLSDSGFYLCAWSDRGGQPQHFGDGTRLSIL.

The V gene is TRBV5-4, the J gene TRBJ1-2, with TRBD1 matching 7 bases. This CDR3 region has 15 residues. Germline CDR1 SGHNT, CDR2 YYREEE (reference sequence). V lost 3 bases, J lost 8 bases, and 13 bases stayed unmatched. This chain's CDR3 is CASSSPGQLLWGYTF. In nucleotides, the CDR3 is TGTGCCAGCAGCTCACCGGGACAGCTACTATGGGGCTACACCTTC.

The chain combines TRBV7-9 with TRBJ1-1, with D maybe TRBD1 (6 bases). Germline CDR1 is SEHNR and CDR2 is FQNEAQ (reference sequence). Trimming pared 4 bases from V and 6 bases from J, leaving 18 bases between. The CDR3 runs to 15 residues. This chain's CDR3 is CASSSLLLQGPEAFF. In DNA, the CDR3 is TGTGCCAGCAGCTCCCTTCTCTTACAGGGCCCTGAAGCTTTCTTT.

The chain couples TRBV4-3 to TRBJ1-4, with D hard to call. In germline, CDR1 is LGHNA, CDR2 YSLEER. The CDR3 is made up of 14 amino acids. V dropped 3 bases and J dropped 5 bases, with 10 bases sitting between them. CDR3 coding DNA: TGCGCCAGCAGCCAGGAGCCGAGGAATGAAAAACTGTTTTTT. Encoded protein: CASSQEPRNEKLFF.

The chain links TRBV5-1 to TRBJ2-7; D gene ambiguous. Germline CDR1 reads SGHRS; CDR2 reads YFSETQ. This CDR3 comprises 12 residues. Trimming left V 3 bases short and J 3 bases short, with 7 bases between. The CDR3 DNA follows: TGCGCCAGCAGCTACGCAGGCTACGAGCAGTACTTC. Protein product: CASSYAGYEQYF.

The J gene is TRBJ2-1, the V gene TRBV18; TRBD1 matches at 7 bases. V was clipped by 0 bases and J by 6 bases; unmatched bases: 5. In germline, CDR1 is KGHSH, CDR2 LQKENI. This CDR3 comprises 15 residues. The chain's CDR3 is CASSPPRQGPNEQFF. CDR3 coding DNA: TGTGCCAGCTCACCACCGCGACAGGGCCCCAATGAGCAGTTCTTC.

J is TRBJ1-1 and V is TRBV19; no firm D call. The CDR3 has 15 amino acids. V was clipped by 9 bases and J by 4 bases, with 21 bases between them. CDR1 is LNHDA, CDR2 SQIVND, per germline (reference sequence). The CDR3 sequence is CASTPAGVRGTEAFF. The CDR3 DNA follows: TGTGCCAGCACCCCCGCCGGGGTTCGTGGCACTGAAGCTTTCTTT.

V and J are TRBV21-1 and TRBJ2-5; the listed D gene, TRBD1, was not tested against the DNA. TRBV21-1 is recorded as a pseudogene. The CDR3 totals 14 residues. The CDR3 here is CASSARDTQETQYF. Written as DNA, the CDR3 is TGTGCCAGCAGCGCCAGGGACACCCAAGAGACCCAGTACTTC.

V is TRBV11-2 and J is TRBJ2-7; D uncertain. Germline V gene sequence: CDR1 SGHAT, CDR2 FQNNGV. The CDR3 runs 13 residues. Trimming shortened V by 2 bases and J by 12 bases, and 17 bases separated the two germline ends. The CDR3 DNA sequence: TGTGCCAGCAGCTTAAATTTGAAACGCCAGTGGTACTTC. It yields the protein CASSLNLKRQWYF.

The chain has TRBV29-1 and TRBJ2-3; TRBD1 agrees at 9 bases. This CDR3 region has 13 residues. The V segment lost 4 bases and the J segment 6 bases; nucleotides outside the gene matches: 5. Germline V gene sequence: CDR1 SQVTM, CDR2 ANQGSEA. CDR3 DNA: TGCAGCGTTGCCACCGGGACAGGGGATACGCAGTATTTT. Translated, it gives CSVATGTGDTQYF.

This CDR3 reads CASSRTGWGDQPQHF. The CDR3 DNA sequence: TGTGCCAGCAGCCGCACAGGATGGGGCGATCAGCCCCAGCATTTT. The chain has TRBV5-6 and TRBJ1-5; D perhaps matches TRBD1 (5 bases). The CDR3 runs 15 residues. The V gene lost 4 bases and the J gene lost 5 bases, with 16 bases spanning the gap. Germline-derived CDR1 and CDR2 are SGHDT and YYEEEE.

CDR3 protein: CASRLQGKYGYTF. CDR3 DNA sequence: TGTGCCAGCAGGCTTCAGGGGAAATATGGCTACACCTTC. The V and J genes are TRBV5-6 and TRBJ1-2, with D possibly matching TRBD1 (6 bases). There are 13 residues in the CDR3. Looked up from germline, CDR1 is SGHDT and CDR2 is YYEEEE. V gave up 5 bases and J gave up 5 bases, with 13 bases separating them.

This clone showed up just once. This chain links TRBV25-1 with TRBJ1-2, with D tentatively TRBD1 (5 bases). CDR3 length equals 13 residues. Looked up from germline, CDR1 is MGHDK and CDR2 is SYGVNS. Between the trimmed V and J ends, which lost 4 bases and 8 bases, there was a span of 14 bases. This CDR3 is CASSVKGDLGYTF. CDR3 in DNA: TGTGCCAGCAGTGTGAAAGGGGATTTAGGCTACACCTTC.

The chain's CDR3 is CASSLVASADTQYF. The CDR3 DNA reads as TGTGCCAGCAGCTTAGTGGCTAGCGCAGATACGCAGTATTTT. The V call is TRBV7-2, the J call TRBJ2-3; possibly TRBD2 for D (6 bases). The CDR3 has 14 residues. V was shortened by 1 base and J by 4 bases, with 9 bases between the two germline ends. CDR1 and CDR2 from the germline V gene are SGHTA and FQGNSA. The full variable domain, its missing parts supplied by reference TRBV7-2 and TRBJ2-3, is GAGVSQSPSNKVTEKGKDVELRCDPISGHTALYWYRQSLGQGLEFLIYFQGNSAPDKSGLPSDRFSAERTGGSVSTLTIQRTQQEDSAVYLCASSLVASADTQYFGPGTRLTVL.

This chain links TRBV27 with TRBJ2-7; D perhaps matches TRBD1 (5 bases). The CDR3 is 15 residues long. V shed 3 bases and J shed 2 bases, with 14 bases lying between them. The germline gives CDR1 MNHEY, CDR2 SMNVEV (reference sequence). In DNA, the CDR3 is TGTGCCAGCAGTTTGGGCAGGGTCTTTCCCTACGAGCAGTACTTC. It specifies CASSLGRVFPYEQYF.

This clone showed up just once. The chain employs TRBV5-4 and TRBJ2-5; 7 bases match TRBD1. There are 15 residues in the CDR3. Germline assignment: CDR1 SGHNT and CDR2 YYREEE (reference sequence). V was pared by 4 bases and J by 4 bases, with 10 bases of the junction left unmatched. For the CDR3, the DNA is TGTGCCAGCAGCAAAACAACAGGGGTGGGAGAGACCCAGTACTTC. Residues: CASSKTTGVGETQYF.

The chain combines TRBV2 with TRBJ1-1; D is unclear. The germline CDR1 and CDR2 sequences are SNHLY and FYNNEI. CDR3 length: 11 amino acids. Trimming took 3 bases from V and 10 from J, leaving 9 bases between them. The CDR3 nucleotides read TGTGCCAGCAGTGACCGCTCGGGAGCTTTCTTT. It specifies CASSDRSGAFF.

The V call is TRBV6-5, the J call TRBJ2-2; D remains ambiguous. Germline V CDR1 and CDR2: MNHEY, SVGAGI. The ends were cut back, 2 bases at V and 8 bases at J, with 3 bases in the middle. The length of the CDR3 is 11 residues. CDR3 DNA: TGTGCCAGCAGTTACGCGGGGGAGCTGTTTTTT. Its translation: CASSYAGELFF.

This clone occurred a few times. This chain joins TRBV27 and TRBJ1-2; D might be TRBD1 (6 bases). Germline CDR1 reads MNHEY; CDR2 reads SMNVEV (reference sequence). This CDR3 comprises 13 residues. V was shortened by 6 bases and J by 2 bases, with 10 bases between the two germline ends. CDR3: CASRGGNNYGYTF. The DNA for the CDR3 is TGTGCCAGCAGAGGGGGAAACAACTATGGCTACACCTTC.

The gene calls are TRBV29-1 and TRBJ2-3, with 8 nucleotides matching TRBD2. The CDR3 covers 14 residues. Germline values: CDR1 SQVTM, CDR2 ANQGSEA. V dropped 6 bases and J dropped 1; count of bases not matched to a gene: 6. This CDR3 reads CSVRGAFRTDTQYF. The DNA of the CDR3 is TGCAGCGTGCGGGGGGCCTTCCGCACAGATACGCAGTATTTT.

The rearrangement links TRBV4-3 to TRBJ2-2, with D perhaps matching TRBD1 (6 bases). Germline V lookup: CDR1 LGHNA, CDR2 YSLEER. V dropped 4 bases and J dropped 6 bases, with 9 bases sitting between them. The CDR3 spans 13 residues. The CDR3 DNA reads TGCGCCAGCAGCCCCACAGGGCCCGGGGAGCTGTTTTTT. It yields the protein CASSPTGPGELFF.

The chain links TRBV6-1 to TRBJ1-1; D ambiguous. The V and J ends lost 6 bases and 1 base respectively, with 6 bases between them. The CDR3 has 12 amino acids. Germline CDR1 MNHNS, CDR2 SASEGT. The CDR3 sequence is CASREGNTEAFF. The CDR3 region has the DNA TGTGCCAGCAGGGAGGGGAACACTGAAGCTTTCTTT.

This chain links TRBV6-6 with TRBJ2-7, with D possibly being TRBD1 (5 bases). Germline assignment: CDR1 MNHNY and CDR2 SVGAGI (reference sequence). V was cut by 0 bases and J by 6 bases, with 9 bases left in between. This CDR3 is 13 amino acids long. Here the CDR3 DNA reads TGTGCCAGCAGTTACTCCCAGGGAACCGAGCAGTACTTC. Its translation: CASSYSQGTEQYF.

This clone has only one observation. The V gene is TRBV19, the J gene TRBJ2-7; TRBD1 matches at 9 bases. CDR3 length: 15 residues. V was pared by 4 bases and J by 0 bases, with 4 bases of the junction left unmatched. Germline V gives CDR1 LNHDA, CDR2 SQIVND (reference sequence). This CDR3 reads CASSSRDRASYEQYF. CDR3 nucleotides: TGTGCCAGTAGTAGCCGGGACAGGGCCTCCTACGAGCAGTACTTC. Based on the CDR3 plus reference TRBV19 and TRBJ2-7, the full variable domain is DGGITQSPKYLFRKEGQNVTLSCEQNLNHDAMYWYRQDPGQGLRLIYYSQIVNDFQKGDIAEGYSVSREKKESFPLTVTSAQKNPTAFYLCASSSRDRASYEQYFGPGTRLTVT.

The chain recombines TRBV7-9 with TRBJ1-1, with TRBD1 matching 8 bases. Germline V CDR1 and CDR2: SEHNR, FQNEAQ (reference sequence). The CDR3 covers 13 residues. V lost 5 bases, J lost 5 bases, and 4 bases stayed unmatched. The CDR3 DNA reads TGTGCCAGCAGCCAACAGGGGGGGACTGAAGCTTTCTTT. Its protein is CASSQQGGTEAFF.

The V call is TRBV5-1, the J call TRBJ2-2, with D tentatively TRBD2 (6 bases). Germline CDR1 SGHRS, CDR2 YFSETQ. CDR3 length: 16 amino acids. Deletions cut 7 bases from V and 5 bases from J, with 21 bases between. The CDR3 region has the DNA TGCGCCAGCGAACGTAACGGGAGAGGTTCTACCGGGGAGCTGTTTTTT. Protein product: CASERNGRGSTGELFF.

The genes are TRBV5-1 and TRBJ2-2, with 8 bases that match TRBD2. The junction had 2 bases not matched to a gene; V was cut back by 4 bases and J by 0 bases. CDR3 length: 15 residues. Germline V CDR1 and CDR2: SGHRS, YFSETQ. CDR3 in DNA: TGCGCCAGCAGCATTAGCGGGGCGAACACCGGGGAGCTGTTTTTT. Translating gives CASSISGANTGELFF.

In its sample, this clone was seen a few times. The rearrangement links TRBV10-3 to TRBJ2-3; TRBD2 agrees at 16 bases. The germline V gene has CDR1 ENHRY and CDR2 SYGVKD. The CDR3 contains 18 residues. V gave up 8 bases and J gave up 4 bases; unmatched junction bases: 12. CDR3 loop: CAIEAGTSGRAGADTQYF. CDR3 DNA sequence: TGTGCCATCGAGGCCGGGACTAGCGGGAGGGCCGGGGCAGATACGCAGTATTTT.

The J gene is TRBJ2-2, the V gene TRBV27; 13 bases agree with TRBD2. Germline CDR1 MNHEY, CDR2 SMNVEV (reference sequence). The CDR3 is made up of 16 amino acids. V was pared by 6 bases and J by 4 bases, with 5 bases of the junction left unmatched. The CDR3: CASSTGLAGFTGELFF. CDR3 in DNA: TGTGCCAGCAGCACGGGACTAGCGGGGTTCACCGGGGAGCTGTTTTTT.